The 24 T cell receptor beta chains given below trace back to one sample, sequenced in a study of cytomegalovirus exposure and HLA in healthy donors. Measured with immunoSEQ multiplex PCR; TCRdb has only the in-frame clones, and not every one. Counted here are more than 140,000 clones, approximately 88% occurring once; the ten biggest clones make up about 3.1%. Sequences were obtained from PBMCs. The receptor source for this set is a woman younger than 30 in good health and CMV-seropositive.

The rearrangement joins TRBV7-8 to TRBJ2-7; TRBD1 agrees at 7 bases. The germline gives CDR1 SGHVS, CDR2 FQNEAQ. V lost 5 bases to trimming and J lost 3 bases; unmatched junction nucleotides: 7. The CDR3 runs to 14 residues. This chain's CDR3 is CASSPGQSLYEQYF. The CDR3 DNA reads as TGTGCCAGCAGCCCGGGACAGTCCCTCTACGAGCAGTACTTC.

The chain joins TRBV2 to TRBJ2-5, with D possibly TRBD1 on 6 matching bases. V was cut by 4 bases and J by 2 bases, with 11 bases left in between. CDR1 is SNHLY and CDR2 is FYNNEI in the germline V gene. There are 14 residues in the CDR3. The CDR3 protein is CASSAHGQQETQYF. The DNA for the CDR3 is TGTGCCAGCAGTGCCCACGGACAGCAAGAGACCCAGTACTTC.

This clone was seen once. This chain joins TRBV6-1 and TRBJ2-5; 10 bases agree with TRBD2. With V trimmed by 7 bases and J by 5 bases, 7 bases remained unmatched. Germline values: CDR1 MNHNS, CDR2 SASEGT. The CDR3 runs to 14 residues. The CDR3 coding sequence is TGTGCCAGCACCACGCGGGGACTAGCGGAGACCCAGTACTTC. Translation gives CASTTRGLAETQYF.

This clone has just one count. The genes are TRBV30 and TRBJ1-2; D not resolved. CDR3 length: 13 amino acids. Germline V gene sequence: CDR1 GTSNPN, CDR2 SVGIG (reference sequence). The ends were cut back, 2 bases at V and 4 bases at J, with 11 bases in the middle. CDR3 residues: CAWSRDYGYGYTF. CDR3 sequence (DNA): TGTGCCTGGAGTAGAGACTACGGCTATGGCTACACCTTC.

The V call is TRBV11-3, the J call TRBJ2-7, with a weak D call TRBD2 (6 bases). CDR3 length equals 14 residues. Germline V gene lookup returns CDR1 SGHNT and CDR2 YENEEA. V lost 1 base and J lost 3, with 10 bases in between. CDR3 in amino acids: CASSLGGDGYEQYF. In DNA form, the CDR3 reads TGTGCCAGCAGCTTAGGGGGGGACGGCTACGAGCAGTACTTC.

This chain connects TRBV10-3 to TRBJ1-5, with 8 bases fitting TRBD1. Germline V gives CDR1 ENHRY, CDR2 SYGVKD. CDR3 length equals 15 residues. V was clipped by 0 bases and J by 2 bases; unmatched bases: 0. As DNA, the CDR3 is TGTGCCATCAGTGAGTCGGGACAGGGCAATCAGCCCCAGCATTTT. It encodes CAISESGQGNQPQHF.

This clone was counted a single time. This chain uses TRBV7-9 with TRBJ2-7, with D possibly being TRBD2 (6 bases). There are 16 residues in the CDR3. The germline V gene encodes CDR1 SEHNR and CDR2 FQNEAQ (reference sequence). With 4 bases removed from V and 5 bases from J, the gap between germline ends came to 21 bases. The CDR3 DNA is TGTGCCAGCAGCTACCCAGACGGGGCGAGGAGGGACGAGCAGTACTTC. It specifies CASSYPDGARRDEQYF.

J is TRBJ2-2 and V is TRBV9; TRBD2 aligns across 9 bases. The CDR3 runs 16 residues. The J segment lost 3 bases and the V segment lost 4 bases, leaving 7 bases of the junction unmatched. The germline CDR1 and CDR2 sequences are SGDLS and YYNGEE. The CDR3 DNA reads as TGTGCCAGCAGCACCAGGACTAGCGACGACACCGGGGAGCTGTTTTTT. This sequence encodes CASSTRTSDDTGELFF. The entire variable domain, with the rest obtained from reference TRBV9 and TRBJ2-2, is as follows: DSGVTQTPKHLITATGQRVTLRCSPRSGDLSVYWYQQSLDQGLQFLIQYYNGEERAKGNILERFSAQQFPDLHSELNLSSLELGDSALYFCASSTRTSDDTGELFFGEGSRLTVL.

The V call is TRBV7-2, the J call TRBJ2-5; D not certain. V was trimmed by 5 bases and J by 1 base, leaving 11 bases between them. Germline-derived CDR1 and CDR2 are SGHTA and FQGNSA. The length of the CDR3 is 14 residues. The DNA for the CDR3 is TGTGCCAGCAGCCCACAAGCGACCCAAGAGACCCAGTACTTC. This gives the protein CASSPQATQETQYF.

This clone is a singleton in its sample. The chain joins TRBV27 to TRBJ2-7, with D possibly TRBD2 on 5 matching bases. Germline assignment: CDR1 MNHEY and CDR2 SMNVEV (reference sequence). The CDR3 extends over 13 amino acids. Between the trimmed V and J ends, which lost 9 bases and 4 bases, there was a span of 16 bases. The CDR3 DNA reads as TGTGCCAGTCGGGGAACCGAGCGGTACGAGCAGTACTTC. Amino acid sequence: CASRGTERYEQYF.

The chain joins TRBV27 to TRBJ2-7; 12 positions agree with TRBD2. With 7 bases clipped from V and 6 bases from J, the junction kept 7 bases outside the gene matches. The V gene's germline CDR1 is MNHEY and CDR2 SMNVEV (reference sequence). The CDR3 runs 14 residues. The CDR3 DNA is TGTGCCAGCACTCAGACTAGCGGGAGTTCCGAGCAGTACTTC. It translates to CASTQTSGSSEQYF.

The chain carries TRBV4-2 and TRBJ2-3; D not certain. Germline CDR1 LGHNA, CDR2 YNFKEQ. This CDR3 contains 18 residues. With 0 bases removed from V and 6 bases from J, the gap between germline ends came to 22 bases. The DNA of the CDR3 is TGTGCCAGCAGCCAAGATTTTCTGGCGGCCCATCTGGCGGATACGCAGTATTTT. Translation: CASSQDFLAAHLADTQYF.

The rearrangement links TRBV6-5 to TRBJ2-5; 7 bases align to TRBD2. Trimming cost V 2 bases and J 3 bases; bases outside gene matches: 6. The germline gives CDR1 MNHEY, CDR2 SVGAGI. The CDR3 totals 15 residues. The CDR3: CASSYITGTKETQYF. In nucleotides, the CDR3 is TGTGCCAGCAGTTACATTACGGGGACTAAAGAGACCCAGTACTTC.

This clone was picked up one time. The V and J genes are TRBV2 and TRBJ2-6, with 8 bases matching TRBD1. The germline CDR1 and CDR2 sequences are SNHLY and FYNNEI. This CDR3 has 17 amino acids. The V gene end was trimmed by 6 bases and the J gene end by 4 bases; junction bases not matched to a gene: 11. For the CDR3, the DNA is TGTGCCAGCAGAACCGGGACCCAGGGGGCCGGGGCCAACGTCCTGACTTTC. Its translation is CASRTGTQGAGANVLTF.

V and J are TRBV6-5 and TRBJ2-7, with no clear D. CDR1 is MNHEY and CDR2 is SVGAGI in the germline V gene. This CDR3 region has 13 residues. The ends were cut back, 6 bases at V and 2 bases at J, with 11 bases in the middle. CDR3 DNA sequence: TGTGCCAGCAGGCTACCCACTACCTACGAGCAGTACTTC. Translation gives CASRLPTTYEQYF.

The chain carries TRBV28 and TRBJ2-3, with 10 nucleotides matching TRBD2. CDR1 is MDHEN, CDR2 SYDVKM, per germline. The CDR3 length is 16 residues. Trimming took 5 bases from V and 0 from J; bases not matched to a gene: 5. CDR3 DNA: TGTGCCAGCAGTCCCGGACTAGCGGTTAGCACAGATACGCAGTATTTT. This translates into CASSPGLAVSTDTQYF.

The rearrangement links TRBV6-1 to TRBJ2-3, with 14 bases lining up with TRBD2. Trimming at V came to 10 bases and at J to 4 bases, leaving 7 bases not matched to a gene. The CDR3 is 15 residues long. Germline CDR1 reads MNHNS; CDR2 reads SASEGT. Here the CDR3 reads CATRLAGGEADTQYF. In DNA, the CDR3 is TGTGCCACCCGACTAGCGGGAGGGGAGGCAGATACGCAGTATTTT.

The chain links TRBV4-1 to TRBJ1-1; unclear D gene. Germline-derived CDR1 and CDR2 are MGHRA and YSYEKL. This CDR3 has 11 residues. The V and J ends lost 2 bases and 6 bases respectively, with 4 bases between them. CDR3 in amino acids: CASSQLAEAFF. CDR3 coding DNA: TGCGCCAGCAGCCAACTTGCTGAAGCTTTCTTT.

Only one count was recorded for this clone. This chain joins TRBV7-8 and TRBJ1-2; TRBD1 matches at 8 bases. V lost 7 bases, J lost 4 bases, and 8 bases stayed unmatched. The length of the CDR3 is 14 residues. Germline CDR1 and CDR2: SGHVS and FQNEAQ. CDR3: CASKDREGTYGYTF. CDR3 nucleotides: TGTGCCAGCAAGGACAGGGAGGGTACCTATGGCTACACCTTC.

The chain has TRBV27 and TRBJ2-7, with 9 positions matching TRBD2. The CDR3 covers 14 residues. In germline, CDR1 is MNHEY, CDR2 SMNVEV (reference sequence). Trimming took 6 bases from V and 3 from J; bases not matched to a gene: 6. Written as DNA, the CDR3 is TGTGCCAGCAGCTTAGCGGGAGTCCGCTACGAGCAGTACTTC. Translated: CASSLAGVRYEQYF.

The chain joins TRBV6-1 to TRBJ1-3; D remains ambiguous. Germline V gives CDR1 MNHNS, CDR2 SASEGT. The CDR3 sequence is 13 residues long. V was cut by 2 bases and J by 3 bases, with 5 bases left in between. The CDR3 spells CASSESVGNTIYF. The DNA for the CDR3 is TGTGCCAGCAGTGAATCGGTTGGAAACACCATATATTTT.

V gene TRBV6-6 combines with J gene TRBJ2-7, with 9 bases identical to TRBD1. J gave up 7 bases and V 8 bases, and 6 bases lay outside the gene matches. Germline CDR1 and CDR2: MNHNY and SVGAGI (reference sequence). CDR3 size: 12 residues. DNA for the CDR3: TGTGCCAGCGGGGACAGGGTGAGAGAGCAGTACTTC. This translates into CASGDRVREQYF.

The chain links TRBV7-2 to TRBJ1-2; unclear D gene. CDR1 and CDR2 (germline): SGHTA, FQGNSA. The CDR3 runs to 15 residues. Trimming cost V 4 bases and J 4 bases, with 16 bases left between them. The CDR3: CASSSRTSGSYGYTF. CDR3 DNA sequence: TGTGCCAGCAGCTCCCGGACCTCGGGAAGCTATGGCTACACCTTC.

This chain links TRBV2 with TRBJ1-5; D perhaps matches TRBD1 (6 bases). The CDR3 sequence is 14 residues long. The germline V gene has CDR1 SNHLY and CDR2 FYNNEI. The germline V and J ends were trimmed by 4 bases and 2 bases, with 9 bases remaining between them. The CDR3 sequence: CASSGQVGNQPQHF. DNA of the CDR3: TGTGCCAGCAGTGGACAGGTCGGCAATCAGCCCCAGCATTTT. Together with reference TRBV2 and TRBJ1-5, the CDR3 gives the full variable domain: EPEVTQTPSHQVTQMGQEVILRCVPISNHLYFYWYRQILGQKVEFLVSFYNNEISEKSEIFDDQFSVERPDGSNFTLKIRSTKLEDSAMYFCASSGQVGNQPQHFGDGTRLSIL.